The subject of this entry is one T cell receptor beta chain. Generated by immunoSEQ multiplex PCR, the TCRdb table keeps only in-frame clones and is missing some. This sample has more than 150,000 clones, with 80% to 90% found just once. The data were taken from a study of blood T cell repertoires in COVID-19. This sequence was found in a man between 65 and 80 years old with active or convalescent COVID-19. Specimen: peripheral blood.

The CDR3 reads CAWRTGGTEAFF. CDR3 sequence (DNA): TGTGCCTGGAGGACAGGGGGCACTGAAGCTTTCTTT. The rearrangement uses TRBV30 and TRBJ1-1; 9 nucleotides match TRBD1. V dropped 3 bases and J dropped 4; count of bases not matched to a gene: 0. The CDR3 is made up of 12 amino acids. Germline values: CDR1 GTSNPN, CDR2 SVGIG (reference sequence).